The T cell receptor beta chain under discussion was sequenced for a study of OX40 agonist ivuxolimab in advanced cancers. In the study overall: In this cohort, patients received ivuxolimab, an agonistic anti-OX40 (CD134) antibody. Treatment received earlier with anti-PD-1, anti-PD-L1 or anti-CTLA-4 agents was allowed, and 40% had some.

Study results and caveats: Expanded clones tended on average to be more numerous among CD8+ T cells than CD4+.

In regard to this clone: Its antigen is not known.

Sequencing was performed with immunoSEQ multiplex PCR; in TCRdb, only in-frame clones are kept and a portion is missing. The repertoire holds about 79,000 clones, with 84% as singletons. CDR3 length: 13 residues. Germline CDR1 reads MGHRA; CDR2 reads YSYEKL. V was shortened by 3 bases and J by 5 bases, with 7 bases between the two germline ends. This specimen consisted of CD4+ or CD8+ T cells sorted from blood, obtained in a trial of the OX40 agonist ivuxolimab. The sequence derives from an adult with an advanced solid tumor such as melanoma, head and neck, liver or kidney cancer. This chain joins TRBV4-1 and TRBJ1-4; no reliable D call. The CDR3 sequence: CASSQGWNEKLFF. The CDR3 bases are TGCGCCAGCAGCCAGGGTTGGAATGAAAAACTGTTTTTT.